This T cell receptor beta chain originates from a study of cytomegalovirus exposure and HLA in healthy donors. The study, taken as a whole, reports: Specificity of three CMV-associated chains for CMV antigens was verified in vitro. Later analysis associated a missense DCLRE1C variant with TCR beta V- and J-gene trimming.

A word on this clone: The antigen remains undetermined.

60 Vbeta and 13 Jbeta primers were used in PCR. Clones were sequenced by immunoSEQ multiplex PCR, and TCRdb holds only the in-frame ones, with some missing. The sample yields about 140,000 clones, approximately 80% seen once. The CDR3 totals 13 residues. CDR1 and CDR2 (germline): MNHEY, SVGAGI. Trimming cost V 6 bases and J 4 bases; bases outside gene matches: 5. V is TRBV6-5 and J is TRBJ1-2; 7 positions agree with TRBD1. Sequencing was carried out using PBMCs. The TCR sequence derives from a male donor in good health and CMV-seronegative. The CDR3 sequence: CASSLGQTYGYTF. CDR3 in DNA: TGTGCCAGCAGCCTGGGACAGACCTATGGCTACACCTTC.